Sequencing of this T cell receptor beta chain was carried out in a study of blood T cell repertoires in COVID-19. Study-level background: Samples taken during acute and convalescent COVID-19 were collected in the United States, Italy and Spain. The analysed material was cDNA or gDNA that came from T cells, B-cell-depleted T cells, or PBMCs.

The V gene lost 4 bases and the J gene lost 2 bases, with 14 bases spanning the gap. The CDR3 has 15 residues. CDR1 and CDR2 (germline): KGHSH, LQKENI. As processed by the authors: The assay estimated nucleated cells by amplifying reference gene primers. Only in-frame clones appear in the TCRdb table, and some are missing; sequencing was by immunoSEQ multiplex PCR. The V and J calls and clone size come from that table; D and trimming were worked out from the DNA. This sample has approximately 280,000 clones; approximately 84% occur once, and the top ten carry 2% to 2.5%. This sequence was found in a woman younger than 45 who had recovered from COVID-19. Sequencing input: peripheral blood. The V call is TRBV18, the J call TRBJ1-1; D is ambiguous. CDR3 loop: CASSLAAISNTEAFF. The CDR3 nucleotides read TGTGCCAGCTCACTCGCGGCTATTTCCAACACTGAAGCTTTCTTT.